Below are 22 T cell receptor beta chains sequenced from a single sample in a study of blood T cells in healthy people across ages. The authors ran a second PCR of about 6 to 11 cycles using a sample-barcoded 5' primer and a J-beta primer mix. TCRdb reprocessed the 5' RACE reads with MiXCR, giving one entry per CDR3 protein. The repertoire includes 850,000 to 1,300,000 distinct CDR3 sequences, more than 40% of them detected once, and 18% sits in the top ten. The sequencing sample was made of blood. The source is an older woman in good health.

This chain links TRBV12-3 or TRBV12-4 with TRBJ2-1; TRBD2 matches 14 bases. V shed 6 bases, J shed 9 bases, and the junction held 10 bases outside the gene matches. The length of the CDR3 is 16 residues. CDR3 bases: TGTGCCAGCAGGCCCGGGACTAGCGGGAGTGGAGGTGAGCAGTTCTTC. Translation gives CASRPGTSGSGGEQFF.

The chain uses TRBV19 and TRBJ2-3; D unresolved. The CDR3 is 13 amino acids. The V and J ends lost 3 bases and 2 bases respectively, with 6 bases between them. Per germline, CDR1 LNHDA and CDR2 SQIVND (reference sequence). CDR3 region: CASSILVTDTQYF. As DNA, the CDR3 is TGTGCCAGTAGTATTCTAGTCACAGATACGCAGTATTTT. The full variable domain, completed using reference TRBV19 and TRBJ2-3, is DGGITQSPKYLFRKEGQNVTLSCEQNLNHDAMYWYRQDPGQGLRLIYYSQIVNDFQKGDIAEGYSVSREKKESFPLTVTSAQKNPTAFYLCASSILVTDTQYFGPGTRLTVL.

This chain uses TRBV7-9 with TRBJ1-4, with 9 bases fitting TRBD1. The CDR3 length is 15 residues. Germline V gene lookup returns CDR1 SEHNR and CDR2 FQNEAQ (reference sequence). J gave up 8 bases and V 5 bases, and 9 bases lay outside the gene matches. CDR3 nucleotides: TGTGCCAGCAGCCCTCCGGGACAGGGTTACGAAAAACTGTTTTTT. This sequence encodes CASSPPGQGYEKLFF. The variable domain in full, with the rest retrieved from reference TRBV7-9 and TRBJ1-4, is DTGVSQNPRHKITKRGQNVTFRCDPISEHNRLYWYRQTLGQGPEFLTYFQNEAQLEKSRLLSDRFSAERPKGSFSTLEIQRTEQGDSAMYLCASSPPGQGYEKLFFGSGTQLSVL.

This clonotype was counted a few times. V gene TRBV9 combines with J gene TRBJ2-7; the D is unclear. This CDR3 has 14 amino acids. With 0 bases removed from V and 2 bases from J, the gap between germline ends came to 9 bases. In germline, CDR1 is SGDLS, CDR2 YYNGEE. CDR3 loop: CASSVGGNAYEQYF. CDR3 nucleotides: TGTGCCAGCAGCGTAGGAGGAAATGCCTACGAGCAGTACTTC.

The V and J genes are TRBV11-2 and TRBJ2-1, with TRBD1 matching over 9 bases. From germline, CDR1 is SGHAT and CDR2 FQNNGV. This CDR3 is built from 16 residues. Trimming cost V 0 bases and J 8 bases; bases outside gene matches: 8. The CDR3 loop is CASSLDRQGVSDEQFF. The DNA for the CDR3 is TGTGCCAGCAGCTTAGATCGACAGGGGGTATCGGATGAGCAGTTCTTC.

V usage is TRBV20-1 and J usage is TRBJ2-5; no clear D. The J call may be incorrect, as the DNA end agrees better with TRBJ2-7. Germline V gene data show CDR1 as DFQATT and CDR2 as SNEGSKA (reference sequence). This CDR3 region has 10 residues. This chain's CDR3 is CSASTNEQYF. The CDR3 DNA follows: TGCAGTGCGTCTACGAACGAGCAGTACTTC.

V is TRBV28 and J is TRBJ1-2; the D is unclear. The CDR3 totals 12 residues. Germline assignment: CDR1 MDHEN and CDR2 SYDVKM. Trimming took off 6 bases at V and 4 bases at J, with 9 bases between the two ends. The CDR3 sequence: CASSGDIYGYTF. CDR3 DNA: TGTGCCAGCAGCGGGGATATCTATGGCTACACCTTC.

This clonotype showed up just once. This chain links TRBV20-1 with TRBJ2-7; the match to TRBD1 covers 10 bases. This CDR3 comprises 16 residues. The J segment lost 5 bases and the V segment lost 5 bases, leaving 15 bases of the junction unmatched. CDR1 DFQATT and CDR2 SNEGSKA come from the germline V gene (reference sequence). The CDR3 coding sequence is TGCAGTGCTCCGGACAGGGGGAGTTCGGCCACGGACGAGCAGTACTTC. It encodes CSAPDRGSSATDEQYF.

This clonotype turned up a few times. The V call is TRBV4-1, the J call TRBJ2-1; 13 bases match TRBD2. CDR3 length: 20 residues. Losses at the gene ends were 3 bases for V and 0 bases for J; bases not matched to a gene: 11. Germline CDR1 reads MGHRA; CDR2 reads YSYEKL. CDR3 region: CASSHTLGTSGASSYNEQFF. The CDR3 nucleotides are TGCGCCAGCAGCCACACACTCGGGACTAGCGGGGCCAGCTCCTACAATGAGCAGTTCTTC.

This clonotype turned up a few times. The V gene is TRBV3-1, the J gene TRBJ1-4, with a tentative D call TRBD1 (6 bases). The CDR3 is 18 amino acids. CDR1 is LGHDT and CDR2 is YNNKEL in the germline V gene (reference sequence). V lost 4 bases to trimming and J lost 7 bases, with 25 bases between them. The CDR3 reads CASSPTDPHRVNLEKLFF. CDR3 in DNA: TGTGCCAGCAGCCCGACAGACCCTCACAGGGTGAATCTTGAAAAACTGTTTTTT.

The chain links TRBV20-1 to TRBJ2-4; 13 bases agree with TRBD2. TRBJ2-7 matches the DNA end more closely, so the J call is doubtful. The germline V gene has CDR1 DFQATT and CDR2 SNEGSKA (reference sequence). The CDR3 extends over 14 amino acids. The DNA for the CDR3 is TGCAGTTCCCGGACTAGCGGGAGATACGACGAGCAGTACTTC. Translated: CSSRTSGRYDEQYF.

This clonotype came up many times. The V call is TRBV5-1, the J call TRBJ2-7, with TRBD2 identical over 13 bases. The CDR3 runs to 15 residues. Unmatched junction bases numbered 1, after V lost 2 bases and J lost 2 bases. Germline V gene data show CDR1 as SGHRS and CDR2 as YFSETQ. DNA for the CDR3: TGCGCCAGCAGCTTCGGGACTAGCGGGACCTACGAGCAGTACTTC. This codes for CASSFGTSGTYEQYF.

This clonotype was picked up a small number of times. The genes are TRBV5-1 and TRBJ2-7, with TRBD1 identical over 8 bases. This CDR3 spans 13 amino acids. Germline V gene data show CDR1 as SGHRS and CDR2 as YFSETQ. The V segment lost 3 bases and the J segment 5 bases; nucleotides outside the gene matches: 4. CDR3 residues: CASSWTGTDEQYF. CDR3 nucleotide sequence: TGCGCCAGCAGCTGGACAGGGACCGACGAGCAGTACTTC.

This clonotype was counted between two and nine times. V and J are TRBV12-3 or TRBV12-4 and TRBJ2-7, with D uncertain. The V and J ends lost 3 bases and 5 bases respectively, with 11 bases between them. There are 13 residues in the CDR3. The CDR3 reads CASSFTAVDEQYF. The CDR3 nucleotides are TGTGCCAGCAGTTTCACGGCCGTGGACGAGCAGTACTTC.

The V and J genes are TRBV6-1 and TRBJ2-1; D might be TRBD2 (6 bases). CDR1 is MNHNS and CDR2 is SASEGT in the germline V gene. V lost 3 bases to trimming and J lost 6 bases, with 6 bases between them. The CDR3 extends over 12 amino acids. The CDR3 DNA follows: TGTGCCAGCAGTGAGACTAGCAATGAGCAGTTCTTC. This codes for CASSETSNEQFF.

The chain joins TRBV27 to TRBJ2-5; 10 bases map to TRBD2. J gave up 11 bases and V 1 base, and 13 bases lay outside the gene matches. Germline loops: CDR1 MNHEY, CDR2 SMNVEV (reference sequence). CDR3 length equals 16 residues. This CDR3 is CASSLLESSGSNEQYF. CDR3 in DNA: TGTGCCAGCAGTTTATTAGAGTCTAGCGGGAGCAATGAGCAGTACTTC.

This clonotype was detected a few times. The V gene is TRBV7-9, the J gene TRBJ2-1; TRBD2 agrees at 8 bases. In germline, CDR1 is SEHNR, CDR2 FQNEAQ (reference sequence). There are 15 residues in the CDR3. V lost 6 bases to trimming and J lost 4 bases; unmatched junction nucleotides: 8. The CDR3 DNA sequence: TGTGCCAGCAGGCCACTAGCGGCAGCTTACAATGAGCAGTTCTTC. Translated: CASRPLAAAYNEQFF.

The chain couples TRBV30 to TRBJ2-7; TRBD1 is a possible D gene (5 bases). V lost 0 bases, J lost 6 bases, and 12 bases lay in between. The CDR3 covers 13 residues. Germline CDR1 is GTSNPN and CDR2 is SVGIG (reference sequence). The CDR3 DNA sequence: TGTGCCTGGAGTGTGGGCAGGGTCATCGAGCAGTACTTC. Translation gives CAWSVGRVIEQYF.

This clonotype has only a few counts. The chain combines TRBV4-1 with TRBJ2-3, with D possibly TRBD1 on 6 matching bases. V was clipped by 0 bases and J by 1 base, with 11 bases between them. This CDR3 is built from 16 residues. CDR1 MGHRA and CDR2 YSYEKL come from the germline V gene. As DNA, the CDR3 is TGCGCCAGCAGCCAAGAACCGACAGGAGGCACAGATACGCAGTATTTT. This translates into CASSQEPTGGTDTQYF.

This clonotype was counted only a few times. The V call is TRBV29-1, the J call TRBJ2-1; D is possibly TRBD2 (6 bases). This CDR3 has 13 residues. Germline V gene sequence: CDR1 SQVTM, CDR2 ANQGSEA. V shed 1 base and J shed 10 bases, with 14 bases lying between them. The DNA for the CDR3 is TGCAGCGTTGAAGTACTAGGCGGGGCCGAGCAGTTCTTC. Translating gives CSVEVLGGAEQFF.

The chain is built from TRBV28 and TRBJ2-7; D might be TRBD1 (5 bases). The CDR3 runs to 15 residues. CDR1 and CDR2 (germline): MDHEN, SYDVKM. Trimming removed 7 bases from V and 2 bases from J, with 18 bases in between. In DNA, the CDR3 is TGTGCCAGCACCCAGCCGGACAAAAGCACCTACGAGCAGTACTTC. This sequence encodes CASTQPDKSTYEQYF.

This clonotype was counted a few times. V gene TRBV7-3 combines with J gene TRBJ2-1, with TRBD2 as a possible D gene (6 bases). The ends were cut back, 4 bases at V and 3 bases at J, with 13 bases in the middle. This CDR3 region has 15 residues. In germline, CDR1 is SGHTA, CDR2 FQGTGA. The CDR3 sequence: CASSSSVSGYNEQFF. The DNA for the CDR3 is TGTGCCAGCAGCTCTAGCGTCTCCGGCTACAATGAGCAGTTCTTC.